One sample yielded the 21 T cell receptor beta chains listed below, sequenced in a study of regulatory T cells in long-lasting Graves disease. Time point meaning: newly diagnosed GD, antithyroid drugs for less than 3 months. The TCR library was made from RNA extracted from PBMCs. Both iRepertoire HTBI primers and Arm-PCR of CDR3 regions were used to build the TCR beta libraries. TCRdb fed the multiplex PCR reads into MiXCR, producing one record per CDR3 protein. The table lists 400,000 to 650,000 distinct CDR3 sequences, about 15% of them singletons. These data were likewise used in another study, on T cells in Graves' hyperthyroidism and ophthalmopathy.

The input for sequencing was peripheral blood mononuclear cells (PBMCs), taken at new diagnosis, from a patient treated with antithyroid drugs. These receptors originate from a woman aged 40-65 years with Graves disease.

This clonotype appeared a few times. This chain joins TRBV4-1 and TRBJ2-3; the D gene is possibly TRBD2 (5 bases). The CDR3 spans 16 residues. Germline assignment: CDR1 MGHRA and CDR2 YSYEKL. Trimming took 6 bases from V and 1 from J, leaving 17 bases between them. The CDR3 nucleotides are TGCGCCAGCAGGCCCCTATTGAGGGTGGGCACAGATACGCAGTATTTT. Protein: CASRPLLRVGTDTQYF.

This clonotype has more than one count but fewer than ten. This rearrangement joins TRBV20-1 to TRBJ2-5, with D perhaps TRBD1 or TRBD2 (5 bases each). V lost 4 bases to trimming and J lost 6 bases, with 15 bases between them. Germline V CDR1 and CDR2: DFQATT, SNEGSKA (reference sequence). The CDR3 is 13 amino acids. The CDR3 sequence: CSANPRGSKTQYF. The CDR3 bases are TGCAGTGCTAACCCGAGGGGCTCGAAGACCCAGTACTTC.

Of note for this clonotype: A read error may produce the germline difference seen at one junction end. The J gene is TRBJ1-1, the V gene TRBV28; 11 positions agree with TRBD1. CDR1 and CDR2 from the germline V gene are MDHEN and SYDVKM. This CDR3 has 17 amino acids. CDR3 region: CVSSTPGTGGMNTEAFF. As DNA, the CDR3 is TGTGTCAGCAGTACTCCCGGGACAGGGGGGATGAACACTGAAGCTTTCTTT.

This clonotype was detected a few times. The genes are TRBV11-3 and TRBJ1-4; no reliable D call. V shed 5 bases and J shed 7 bases, with 11 bases lying between them. The CDR3 is made up of 13 amino acids. Germline V lookup: CDR1 SGHNT, CDR2 YENEEA. CDR3 nucleotides: TGTGCCAGCAGCCGAGACAAGGGTGAAAAACTGTTTTTT. Protein sequence: CASSRDKGEKLFF.

This clonotype has a handful of counts. The chain is built from TRBV19 and TRBJ1-5; D perhaps matches TRBD1 (5 bases). The CDR3 length is 14 residues. With 7 bases removed from V and 1 base from J, the gap between germline ends came to 11 bases. Germline CDR1 is LNHDA and CDR2 is SQIVND (reference sequence). In nucleotides, the CDR3 is TGTGCCAGTACTCCCTGGGGCAGCAATCAGCCCCAGCATTTT. Translation: CASTPWGSNQPQHF.

The table lists this clonotype with a few counts. The CDR3 is CASSLDGQARGGYTF. The CDR3 nucleotides are TGCGCCAGCAGCTTGGATGGACAAGCGAGGGGTGGCTACACCTTC. This sequence joins TRBV5-1 and TRBJ1-2; D possibly corresponds to TRBD1 (5 bases). The CDR3 is 15 amino acids. V dropped 0 bases and J dropped 7 bases, with 16 bases sitting between them. The germline V gene encodes CDR1 SGHRS and CDR2 YFSETQ.

This clonotype was seen ten or more times. V gene TRBV3-1 combines with J gene TRBJ2-5; 7 nucleotides line up with TRBD2. The V and J ends lost 3 bases and 2 bases, in that order; junction bases with no gene match: 6. Germline loops: CDR1 LGHDT, CDR2 YNNKEL (reference sequence). The CDR3 is made up of 15 amino acids. CDR3 sequence reads: CASSHLLASQETQYF. The CDR3 DNA reads TGTGCCAGCAGCCACTTACTAGCGAGTCAAGAGACCCAGTACTTC.

This clonotype was counted at least ten times. V usage is TRBV7-9 and J usage is TRBJ2-7, with 9 positions matching TRBD1. CDR1 and CDR2 from the germline V gene are SEHNR and FQNEAQ (reference sequence). The junction had 8 bases not matched to a gene; V was cut back by 6 bases and J by 2 bases. CDR3 length: 15 residues. The CDR3 sequence: CASRKNRGQTYEQYF. The CDR3 DNA sequence: TGTGCCAGCAGGAAGAACAGGGGGCAGACCTACGAGCAGTACTTC.

This rearrangement joins TRBV4-1 to TRBJ2-7, with D perhaps TRBD2 (6 bases). CDR1 is MGHRA and CDR2 is YSYEKL in the germline V gene. CDR3 size: 16 residues. Trimming took off 3 bases at V and 5 bases at J, with 20 bases between the two ends. The CDR3 DNA follows: TGCGCCAGCAGCCACCGCGCCGCCGGGAGTACCAACGAGCAGTACTTC. It specifies CASSHRAAGSTNEQYF.

This clonotype has at least ten counts. The rearrangement links TRBV27 to TRBJ2-7, with 9 bases fitting TRBD1. CDR3 length: 15 residues. The V gene end was trimmed by 4 bases and the J gene end by 3 bases; junction bases not matched to a gene: 7. The germline V gene has CDR1 MNHEY and CDR2 SMNVEV (reference sequence). Here the CDR3 DNA reads TGTGCCAGCAGTTCCACCGGGACAGGGTTCTACGAGCAGTACTTC. Translated: CASSSTGTGFYEQYF.

Comments on this clonotype: A clone one base away is much larger, so this may be a read error. The genes are TRBV3-1 and TRBJ1-1, with D perhaps matching TRBD1 (6 bases). The CDR3 spans 19 residues. V was pared by 0 bases and J by 0 bases, with 20 bases between. CDR1 is LGHDT and CDR2 is YNNKEL in the germline V gene (reference sequence). The CDR3 is CASSQDVFWVGGLNTEAFF. The CDR3 region has the DNA TGTGCCAGCAGCCAAGATGTATTCTGGGTAGGGGGTTTGAACACTGAAGCTTTCTTT.

This clonotype has more than one count but fewer than ten. V usage is TRBV14 and J usage is TRBJ2-1, with 9 bases lining up with TRBD1. Germline CDR1 SGHDN, CDR2 FVKESK. V was pared by 5 bases and J by 3 bases, with 2 bases of the junction left unmatched. The CDR3 has 14 residues. In DNA, the CDR3 is TGTGCCAGCAGCGACAGGGGGATCTACAATGAGCAGTTCTTC. This translates into CASSDRGIYNEQFF.

This clonotype showed up many times. The V call is TRBV30, the J call TRBJ1-2, with TRBD1 matching 7 bases. The CDR3 totals 11 residues. The J segment lost 14 bases and the V segment lost 7 bases, leaving 13 bases of the junction unmatched. CDR1 and CDR2 (germline): GTSNPN, SVGIG (reference sequence). CDR3 residues: CAFGTAYGRTF. The CDR3 DNA reads TGTGCCTTTGGGACAGCCTATGGTCGGACCTTC.

The chain links TRBV10-2 to TRBJ2-3; TRBD2 matches 10 bases. The V and J ends lost 6 bases and 5 bases, in that order; junction bases with no gene match: 8. Germline loops: CDR1 WSHSY, CDR2 SAAADI. The CDR3 totals 15 residues. CDR3 DNA sequence: TGCGCCAGCAGCCAAGCGGGGGGGCTTGAAGATACGCAGTATTTT. It specifies CASSQAGGLEDTQYF.

In this sample, this clonotype turned up many times. The chain recombines TRBV27 with TRBJ2-1, with 7 bases fitting TRBD1. The CDR3 extends over 16 amino acids. With V trimmed by 4 bases and J by 7 bases, 13 bases remained unmatched. Germline V gene data show CDR1 as MNHEY and CDR2 as SMNVEV (reference sequence). CDR3 DNA sequence: TGTGCCAGCAGTTCCGGGACAGCCTTCCCAGGGAATGAGCAGTTCTTC. It yields the protein CASSSGTAFPGNEQFF.

This chain connects TRBV25-1 to TRBJ2-7; D remains unclear. CDR1 is MGHDK, CDR2 SYGVNS, per germline. The germline V and J ends were trimmed by 2 bases and 2 bases, with 16 bases remaining between them. The CDR3 covers 16 residues. The CDR3 loop reads CASSETQRSSPYEQYF. The DNA for the CDR3 is TGTGCCAGCAGTGAAACCCAGAGGTCCTCTCCCTACGAGCAGTACTTC.

This clonotype was found many times. The rearrangement links TRBV7-2 to TRBJ1-5; D is undetermined. V lost 4 bases and J lost 5, with 15 bases in between. There are 15 residues in the CDR3. Germline V lookup: CDR1 SGHTA, CDR2 FQGNSA. CDR3 region: CASSWGNDGYQPQHF. DNA of the CDR3: TGTGCCAGCAGCTGGGGTAACGACGGGTATCAGCCCCAGCATTTT.

With respect to this clonotype: A much larger clone lies one base from this, so it may be a read error. The chain has TRBV2 and TRBJ1-1, with a possible D match to TRBD1 (6 bases). CDR1 is SNHLY, CDR2 FYNNEI, per germline. Between the trimmed V and J ends, which lost 6 bases and 3 bases, there was a span of 17 bases. This CDR3 has 15 amino acids. CDR3 sequence (DNA): TGTGCCAGCAGGCAGACAGGTCCCGGAGACACTGAAGCTTTCTTT. It is translated as CASRQTGPGDTEAFF.

This clonotype was detected many times. The V call is TRBV12-3 or TRBV12-4, the J call TRBJ2-7; 10 bases are shared with TRBD1. Trimming cost V 5 bases and J 5 bases; bases outside gene matches: 9. The CDR3 extends over 15 amino acids. CDR3 sequence: CASSETDRGNDEQYF. CDR3 nucleotides: TGTGCCAGCAGTGAGACGGACAGGGGGAACGACGAGCAGTACTTC.

This clonotype was detected ten times or more. The chain has TRBV12-3 or TRBV12-4 and TRBJ2-1, with TRBD2 matching over 11 bases. The CDR3 sequence is 16 residues long. The trim removed 4 bases at V and 5 bases at J, leaving 7 bases unmatched. The chain's CDR3 is CASSSLAGGHNNEQFF. CDR3 DNA sequence: TGTGCCAGCAGTTCTCTAGCGGGGGGCCATAACAATGAGCAGTTCTTC.

Concerning this clonotype itself: A much larger clone is a single base away; this may be a read error. The rearrangement joins TRBV3-1 to TRBJ1-5, with D perhaps matching TRBD1 (5 bases). The CDR3 is 16 amino acids. Germline V gene sequence: CDR1 LGHDT, CDR2 YNNKEL (reference sequence). The V and J ends lost 2 bases and 2 bases respectively, with 13 bases between them. This CDR3 reads CASSQTAGYGNQPQHF. CDR3 nucleotide sequence: TGTGCCAGCAGCCAAACTGCAGGGTACGGCAATCAGCCCCAGCATTTT.